Sequencing of this TCR beta chain was carried out in a study of regulatory T cells in long-lasting Graves disease. Deletions cut 5 bases from V and 3 bases from J, with 16 bases between. Germline assignment: CDR1 LNHDA and CDR2 SQIVND (reference sequence). This CDR3 spans 15 amino acids. Construction of TCR beta libraries relied on iRepertoire HTBI primers and on Arm-PCR targeting CDR3 regions. MiXCR, applied by TCRdb to the multiplex PCR reads, yields one record per CDR3 protein. The profile shows hundreds of thousands of distinct CDR3 sequences, more than 10% of them singletons. This clonotype occurred a few times. The time point: newly diagnosed GD, antithyroid drugs for less than 3 months. Preparation of the TCR library used RNA extracted from PBMCs. These same data were also listed under a study on T cells in Graves' hyperthyroidism and ophthalmopathy. That work contributes: Patients having uncontrolled infection, another autoimmune disease, pregnancy or lactation were not included. Carried out on the TCR CDR3, a first-round RT-PCR used the HTBI primer set.

The rearrangement uses TRBV19 and TRBJ1-2, with D possibly matching TRBD1 (5 bases). The TCR originated in a woman aged 25 to 45 with Graves disease. Material: peripheral blood mononuclear cells (PBMCs), obtained at new diagnosis, from a patient treated with antithyroid drugs. Here the CDR3 reads CASSGKVSGDYGYTF. The DNA for the CDR3 is TGTGCCAGTAGTGGGAAAGTGTCGGGGGACTATGGCTACACCTTC.